The rows below give T cell receptor beta chains drawn from one sample of a study of monozygotic twins with inflammatory bowel disease. TCRdb reprocessed the 5' RACE reads and stores each CDR3 protein as one record, lacking DNA. Seen in this sample are over 150,000 distinct CDR3 sequences; the ten most common clones hold roughly 2.6%. Material for sequencing was blood. The source of these receptors is a human donor with ulcerative colitis or Crohn's disease, or a healthy co-twin of an affected twin (not recorded which). Both conserved end residues are part of each CDR3.

V gene: TRBV4-3
J gene: TRBJ2-1
CDR3 protein: CASSQVRSSGSNEQFF

V gene: TRBV5-1
J gene: TRBJ1-3
CDR3 protein: CASTLTPSSGNTIYF

V gene: TRBV10-3
J gene: TRBJ2-7
CDR3 protein: CAISADRTATYEQYF

V gene: TRBV6-1
J gene: TRBJ2-7
CDR3 protein: CASSESATNRGLGQYF

V gene: TRBV7-2
J gene: TRBJ1-3
CDR3 protein: CASSEDRGNTIYF

V gene: TRBV4-2
J gene: TRBJ2-4
CDR3 protein: CASSQDRREDIQYF

V gene: TRBV28
J gene: TRBJ2-7
CDR3 protein: CASSLRLRAYEQYF

V gene: TRBV19
J gene: TRBJ2-1
CDR3 protein: CASSDEPGTSGGAVNEQFF

V gene: TRBV14
J gene: TRBJ2-2
CDR3 protein: CASSQLGSNTGELFF

V gene: TRBV7-2
J gene: TRBJ2-5
CDR3 protein: CASGGASGYQETQYF

V gene: TRBV3-1
J gene: TRBJ2-2
CDR3 protein: CASSPQVQPGELFF

V gene: TRBV9
J gene: TRBJ2-3
CDR3 protein: CASSIAALGTDTQYF

V gene: TRBV29-1
J gene: TRBJ2-7
CDR3 protein: CSVGGFSYEQYF

V gene: TRBV4-3
J gene: TRBJ1-1
CDR3 protein: CASSTGLLNTEAFF

V gene: TRBV5-1
J gene: TRBJ2-7
CDR3 protein: CASSLRAEGYSSYEQYF

V gene: TRBV5-1
J gene: TRBJ1-5
CDR3 protein: CASRPDSRHQPQHF

V gene: TRBV4-3
J gene: TRBJ1-2
CDR3 protein: CASSQDRQRGYTF

V gene: TRBV5-1
J gene: TRBJ2-3
CDR3 protein: CASSFLAGSTTDTQYF

V gene: TRBV6-1
J gene: TRBJ1-2
CDR3 protein: CASSNGGYNGYTF

V gene: TRBV28
J gene: TRBJ2-1
CDR3 protein: CASSEQQSYNEQFF

V gene: TRBV5-1
J gene: TRBJ2-3
CDR3 protein: CASSLAGIRVDTQYF

V gene: TRBV5-6
J gene: TRBJ1-5
CDR3 protein: CASSFGDSNQPQHF

V gene: TRBV28
J gene: TRBJ2-2
CDR3 protein: CASRTPRGGDTGELFF